The 25 T cell receptor beta chains listed next were all sequenced from one sample in a study of response to subunit inactivated influenza vaccine. TCRdb re-analysed the RT-PCR reads in MiXCR, keeping a single row per CDR3 protein. The table includes just under 550,000 distinct CDR3 sequences, less than 25% detected once. These data were likewise used in another study, on T cells expressing NK-cell markers. As that study records: The authors made TCR beta cDNA libraries by 5'RACE template switching. This switching added a universal primer site and UMIs.

The input for sequencing was CD4+ T cells sorted from PBMCs, taken about 12 days after vaccination. These receptors came from a man aged 45-60 years who received an inactivated influenza vaccine.

This clonotype was detected many times. This chain links TRBV12-3 or TRBV12-4 with TRBJ2-1; D is possibly TRBD1 or TRBD2 (6 bases each). This CDR3 is built from 15 residues. The V end lost 2 bases, the J end lost 9 bases, and 17 bases lay between the germline ends. The CDR3 protein is CASSLSGVEGTEQFF. CDR3 DNA sequence: TGTGCCAGCAGTTTATCAGGGGTGGAGGGCACTGAGCAGTTCTTC.

The rearrangement joins TRBV15 to TRBJ2-1; no reliable D call. Trimming took 2 bases from V and 0 from J, leaving 14 bases between them. The CDR3 covers 17 residues. Germline CDR1 LNHNV, CDR2 YYDKDF (reference sequence). The CDR3 region is CATSRKGRSVSYNEQFF. CDR3 DNA: TGTGCCACCAGCAGAAAAGGCCGGTCAGTCTCCTACAATGAGCAGTTCTTC.

This clonotype showed up many times. An end of the junction differs from the germline gene, which may be a read error. The V gene is TRBV12-3 or TRBV12-4, the J gene TRBJ2-3; 7 nucleotides agree with TRBD1. The length of the CDR3 is 14 residues. The CDR3 region has the DNA TGCGCCAGCAGCTTAGGGGGCCCGACAGATACGCAGTATTTT. Encoded protein: CASSLGGPTDTQYF.

The chain couples TRBV6-2 or TRBV6-3 to TRBJ2-5, with 7 bases that match TRBD1. Losses at the gene ends were 2 bases for V and 1 base for J; bases not matched to a gene: 10. Germline CDR1 is MNHEY and CDR2 is SVGEGT. This CDR3 has 17 amino acids. CDR3 region: CASSYQMTGTFQETQYF. CDR3 coding DNA: TGTGCCAGCAGTTACCAGATGACAGGGACCTTCCAAGAGACCCAGTACTTC.

This clonotype was counted between two and nine times. The J gene is TRBJ1-4, the V gene TRBV12-3 or TRBV12-4; 9 bases are shared with TRBD1. The CDR3 is made up of 14 amino acids. V was clipped by 5 bases and J by 7 bases; unmatched bases: 5. The CDR3 sequence is CASSQGQGAEKLFF. As DNA, the CDR3 is TGTGCCAGCAGTCAGGGACAGGGTGCTGAAAAACTGTTTTTT.

The chain carries TRBV20-1 and TRBJ2-7, with D possibly TRBD1 on 5 matching bases. V was trimmed by 0 bases and J by 2 bases, leaving 14 bases between them. The CDR3 is made up of 15 amino acids. Germline values: CDR1 DFQATT, CDR2 SNEGSKA (reference sequence). CDR3 DNA sequence: TGCAGTGCTAGAGATCTCAGATCGACAGCCTACGAGCAGTACTTC. Translating it yields CSARDLRSTAYEQYF.

The V call is TRBV7-2, the J call TRBJ1-2; D is undetermined. In germline, CDR1 is SGHTA, CDR2 FQGNSA. The CDR3 totals 15 residues. Trimming stripped 1 base from V and 2 bases from J, with 11 bases between. CDR3 protein: CASSLGPSPNYGYTF. Written as DNA, the CDR3 is TGTGCCAGCAGCTTAGGCCCGTCCCCCAACTATGGCTACACCTTC.

J is TRBJ2-1 and V is TRBV20-1; weak D call: TRBD2 (6 bases). The V end lost 6 bases, the J end lost 6 bases, and 18 bases lay between the germline ends. The CDR3 loop spans 14 amino acids. CDR1 is DFQATT, CDR2 SNEGSKA, per germline (reference sequence). CDR3 coding DNA: TGCAGTGCCGGGCGCGGAGGGAATTTCAATGAGCAGTTCTTC. It encodes CSAGRGGNFNEQFF.

This clonotype has more than one count but fewer than ten. V usage is TRBV29-1 and J usage is TRBJ2-3; D may be TRBD1 (5 bases). The CDR3 is 10 amino acids. Trimming stripped 5 bases from V and 5 bases from J, with 5 bases between. CDR1 and CDR2 (germline): SQVTM, ANQGSEA. The CDR3 bases are TGCAGCGTTCAGGGAGATACGCAGTATTTT. This sequence encodes CSVQGDTQYF.

The table lists this clonotype with many counts. The V call is TRBV20-1, the J call TRBJ1-2, with TRBD1 as a possible D gene (6 bases). Trimming pared 6 bases from V and 8 bases from J, leaving 13 bases between. The CDR3 has 11 residues. In germline, CDR1 is DFQATT, CDR2 SNEGSKA (reference sequence). This chain's CDR3 is CSASEGGGYTF. The DNA of the CDR3 is TGCAGTGCCTCGGAGGGGGGAGGCTACACCTTC.

The genes are TRBV12-3 or TRBV12-4 and TRBJ2-1, with 11 bases identical to TRBD1. This CDR3 comprises 17 residues. The V and J ends lost 0 bases and 4 bases, in that order; junction bases with no gene match: 5. The CDR3 region is CASSLAPGQGAYNEQFF. The CDR3 nucleotides read TGTGCCAGCAGTTTAGCCCCCGGACAGGGGGCATACAATGAGCAGTTCTTC.

This clonotype has ten or more counts. The rearrangement links TRBV5-1 to TRBJ1-3, with a tentative D call TRBD1 (5 bases). Germline values: CDR1 SGHRS, CDR2 YFSETQ. The CDR3 contains 15 residues. The V and J ends lost 0 bases and 4 bases respectively, with 11 bases between them. In DNA, the CDR3 is TGCGCCAGCAGCTTGGCCGGGACCGCCGGAAACACCATATATTTT. Its translation: CASSLAGTAGNTIYF.

The table lists this clonotype with a count of one. The chain carries TRBV10-3 and TRBJ2-2; 13 nucleotides line up with TRBD2. Germline loops: CDR1 ENHRY, CDR2 SYGVKD. The CDR3 is 18 amino acids. Trimming at V came to 6 bases and at J to 0 bases, leaving 7 bases not matched to a gene. The CDR3 reads CAISPGLAGSSNTGELFF. In nucleotides, the CDR3 is TGTGCCATCAGCCCGGGACTAGCGGGGAGCTCGAACACCGGGGAGCTGTTTTTT.

This chain joins TRBV18 and TRBJ1-6; possibly TRBD1 for D (6 bases). Germline V lookup: CDR1 KGHSH, CDR2 LQKENI. The V end lost 3 bases, the J end lost 7 bases, and 16 bases lay between the germline ends. The CDR3 totals 16 residues. The CDR3 here is CASSPWLQGRNSPLHF. The CDR3 nucleotides are TGTGCCAGCTCACCGTGGTTGCAGGGGCGGAATTCACCCCTCCACTTT.

V is TRBV6-2 or TRBV6-3 and J is TRBJ2-2; 7 nucleotides agree with TRBD1. Germline CDR1 reads MNHEY; CDR2 reads SVGEGT. This CDR3 region has 13 residues. With 6 bases clipped from V and 4 bases from J, the junction kept 2 bases outside the gene matches. The CDR3 nucleotides read TGTGCCAGCAGATGGACAGGCACCGGGGAGCTGTTTTTT. Translating it yields CASRWTGTGELFF.

A few counts support this clonotype. The junction and the germline gene differ at one end; a read error may be behind it. The chain carries TRBV29-1 and TRBJ2-1; 8 bases are shared with TRBD1. The CDR3 spans 9 residues. Germline V gives CDR1 SQVTM, CDR2 ANQGSEA. The CDR3 reads CSPRTGLLF. Written as DNA, the CDR3 is TGCAGCCCACGGACAGGGCTACTCTTC.

There are many counts of this clonotype. V and J are TRBV14 and TRBJ2-3, with D unclear. V shed 4 bases and J shed 8 bases, with 10 bases lying between them. CDR3 length: 12 amino acids. The V gene's germline CDR1 is SGHDN and CDR2 FVKESK. The CDR3 DNA is TGTGCCAGCAGCCCCCTTGGTGCTACGCAGTATTTT. Translation gives CASSPLGATQYF.

The chain joins TRBV3-1 to TRBJ2-7; D is perhaps TRBD2 (5 bases). Germline V gives CDR1 LGHDT, CDR2 YNNKEL (reference sequence). The CDR3 spans 15 residues. V was trimmed by 6 bases and J by 0 bases, leaving 15 bases between them. CDR3 amino acids: CASSPFEGSSYEQYF. CDR3 sequence (DNA): TGTGCCAGCAGTCCCTTTGAAGGGAGCTCCTACGAGCAGTACTTC.

This chain joins TRBV6-2 or TRBV6-3 and TRBJ2-1, with 9 nucleotides matching TRBD2. The junction had 9 bases not matched to a gene; V was cut back by 6 bases and J by 6 bases. The CDR3 spans 15 residues. Germline V gives CDR1 MNHEY, CDR2 SVGEGT. CDR3 bases: TGTGCCAGCAGCTGGGGGCCTAGCGGGGCCAATGAGCAGTTCTTC. The encoded protein is CASSWGPSGANEQFF.

This clonotype came up a few times. The chain uses TRBV10-3 and TRBJ2-7; 9 bases are a match to TRBD1. This CDR3 comprises 13 residues. J was trimmed by 6 bases and V by 9 bases; bases with no gene match: 9. Germline V lookup: CDR1 ENHRY, CDR2 SYGVKD. The CDR3 loop reads CAIKGQGDAEQYF. The CDR3 region has the DNA TGTGCCATAAAGGGACAGGGCGACGCCGAGCAGTACTTC.

This clonotype was seen a few times. The chain employs TRBV7-2 and TRBJ2-7, with 10 bases aligning to TRBD1. There are 13 residues in the CDR3. With V trimmed by 8 bases and J by 3 bases, 4 bases remained unmatched. Germline V gene sequence: CDR1 SGHTA, CDR2 FQGNSA. This chain's CDR3 is CASGRDRGYEQYF. The CDR3 region has the DNA TGTGCCAGCGGACGGGACAGGGGCTACGAGCAGTACTTC.

The CDR3 region is CASSPLGSAQNTEAFF. The CDR3 nucleotides are TGTGCCAGCTCACCACTTGGGTCCGCTCAAAACACTGAAGCTTTCTTT. The J gene is TRBJ1-1, the V gene TRBV18, with D hard to call. Germline V lookup: CDR1 KGHSH, CDR2 LQKENI. The germline V and J ends were trimmed by 1 base and 2 bases, with 14 bases remaining between them. The CDR3 covers 16 residues.

The sample holds a few counts of this clonotype. The genes are TRBV28 and TRBJ2-2, with 8 positions matching TRBD1. V shed 3 bases, J shed 6 bases, and the junction held 6 bases outside the gene matches. This CDR3 comprises 15 residues. Looked up from germline, CDR1 is MDHEN and CDR2 is SYDVKM. The CDR3 region has the DNA TGTGCCAGCAGTTTTGACAGGGGAGCCGCCGGGGAGCTGTTTTTT. This codes for CASSFDRGAAGELFF.

This clonotype has more than one count but fewer than ten. The chain has TRBV2 and TRBJ2-7; 10 nucleotides agree with TRBD2. The CDR3 has 15 residues. Trimming cost V 6 bases and J 5 bases; bases outside gene matches: 10. The germline V gene encodes CDR1 SNHLY and CDR2 FYNNEI. The CDR3 DNA is TGTGCCAGCAGATATCCTAGCGGGAGTCGCAACGAGCAGTACTTC. Protein sequence: CASRYPSGSRNEQYF.

This chain connects TRBV15 to TRBJ2-7; 12 bases line up with TRBD1. CDR3 size: 15 residues. Per germline, CDR1 LNHNV and CDR2 YYDKDF (reference sequence). Trimming cost V 1 base and J 7 bases; bases outside gene matches: 5. The CDR3 DNA reads as TGTGCCACCAGCAGAGGGGGGACAGGGGGCAGGGAGCAGTACTTC. Translation gives CATSRGGTGGREQYF.